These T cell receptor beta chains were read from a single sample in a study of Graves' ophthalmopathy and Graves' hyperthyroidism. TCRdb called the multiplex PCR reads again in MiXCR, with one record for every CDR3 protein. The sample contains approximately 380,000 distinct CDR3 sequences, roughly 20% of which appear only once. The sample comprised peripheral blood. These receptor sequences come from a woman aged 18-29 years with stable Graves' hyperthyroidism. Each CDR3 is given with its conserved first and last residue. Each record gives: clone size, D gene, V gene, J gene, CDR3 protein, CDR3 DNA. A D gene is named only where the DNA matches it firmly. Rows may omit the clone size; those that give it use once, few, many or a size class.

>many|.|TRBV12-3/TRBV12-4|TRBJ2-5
CASSEVEETQYF
TGTGCCAGCAGTGAGGTAGAGGAGACCCAGTACTTC
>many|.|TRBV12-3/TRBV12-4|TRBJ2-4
CASSLRMGSRQYF
TGTGCCAGCAGTTTACGGATGGGTAGCAGGCAGTACTTC
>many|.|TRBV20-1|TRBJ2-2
CSGRAGSSNTGELFF
TGCAGTGGGCGGGCAGGGTCCTCGAACACCGGGGAGCTGTTTTTT
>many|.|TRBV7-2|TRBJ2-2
CASSSGSRHGELFF
TGTGCCAGCAGCTCGGGGTCTCGGCACGGGGAGCTGTTTTTT
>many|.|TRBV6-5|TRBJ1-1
CATRLDGNTEAFF
TGTGCCACCCGACTCGATGGGAACACTGAAGCTTTCTTT
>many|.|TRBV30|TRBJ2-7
CAWSVGGPRNF
TGTGCCTGGAGTGTAGGCGGACCTAGGAACTTC
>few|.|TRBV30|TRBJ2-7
CAWSVRYLARTSYEQYF
TGTGCCTGGAGTGTTCGGTATCTAGCAAGGACTTCCTACGAGCAGTACTTC
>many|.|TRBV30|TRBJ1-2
CAWSVRGGTYGYTF
TGTGCCTGGAGTGTACGGGGAGGGACCTATGGCTACACCTTC
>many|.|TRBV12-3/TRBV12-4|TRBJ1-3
CASRTPGGPGNTIYF
TGTGCCAGCAGGACGCCGGGGGGTCCTGGAAACACCATATATTTT
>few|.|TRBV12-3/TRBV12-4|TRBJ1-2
CASSFWVGLGYTF
TGTGCCAGCAGTTTTTGGGTAGGGCTTGGCTACACCTTC
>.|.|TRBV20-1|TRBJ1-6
CSASTGSSGSPLHF
TGCAGTGCTAGTACAGGGAGCAGCGGGTCACCCCTCCACTTT
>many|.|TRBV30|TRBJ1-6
CAWSLRNNSPLHF
TGTGCCTGGAGTTTAAGGAATAATTCACCCCTCCACTTT
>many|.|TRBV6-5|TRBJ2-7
CASSYSEASDDEQYF
TGTGCCAGCAGTTACTCTGAGGCCTCGGACGACGAGCAGTACTTC
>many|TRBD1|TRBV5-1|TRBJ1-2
CASSLRQGDGYTF
TGCGCCAGCAGCCTGAGACAGGGGGATGGCTACACCTTC
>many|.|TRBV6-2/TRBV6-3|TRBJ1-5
CASRFGLTNYQPQHF
TGTGCCAGCAGATTCGGACTTACAAATTATCAGCCCCAGCATTTT
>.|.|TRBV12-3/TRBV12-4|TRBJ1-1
CASSISERAFF
TGTGCCAGCAGTATATCAGAGCGAGCTTTCTTT
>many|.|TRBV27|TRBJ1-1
CASSPLPGLITEAFF
TGTGCCAGCAGTCCCCTCCCGGGGTTGATCACTGAAGCTTTCTTT
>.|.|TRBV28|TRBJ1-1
CASSSRGGEAFF
TGTGCCAGCAGTTCTAGGGGTGGCGAAGCTTTCTTT
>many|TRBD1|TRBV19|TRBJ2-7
CASSTSGTGTYEQYF
TGTGCCAGTAGTACGTCCGGGACAGGTACCTACGAGCAGTACTTC
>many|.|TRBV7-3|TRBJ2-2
CASSLEGVTGELFF
TGTGCCAGCAGCTTAGAAGGGGTCACCGGGGAGCTGTTTTTT
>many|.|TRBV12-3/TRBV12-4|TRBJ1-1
CASSLGTPGTEAFF
TGTGCCAGCAGTTTAGGGACCCCGGGGACTGAAGCTTTCTTT
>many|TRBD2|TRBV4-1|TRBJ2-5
CASSQPSGRAGETQYF
TGCGCCAGCAGCCAACCAAGCGGGAGGGCCGGAGAGACCCAGTACTTC
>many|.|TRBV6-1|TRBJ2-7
CASNLEGRSIDEQYF
TGTGCCAGCAATCTCGAAGGGCGATCGATCGACGAGCAGTACTTC
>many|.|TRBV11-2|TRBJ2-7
CASSLDILETYEQYF
TGTGCCAGCAGCTTAGATATACTAGAAACCTACGAGCAGTACTTC
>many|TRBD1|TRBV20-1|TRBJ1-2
CSARGGQGATYGYTF
TGCAGTGCTAGGGGGGGACAGGGGGCTACGTATGGCTACACCTTC
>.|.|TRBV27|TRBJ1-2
CASSTSDRLTNYGYTF
.
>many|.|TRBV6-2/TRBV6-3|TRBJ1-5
CASSYGGGQPGAQHF
TGTGCCAGCAGTTACGGAGGCGGACAGCCAGGGGCCCAGCATTTT
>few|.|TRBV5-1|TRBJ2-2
CASSPRAGEGGELFF
TGCGCCAGCAGCCCCCGTGCCGGGGAAGGCGGGGAGCTGTTTTTT
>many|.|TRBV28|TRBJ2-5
CASSLFLETQYF
TGTGCCAGCAGTTTATTCTTAGAGACCCAGTACTTC
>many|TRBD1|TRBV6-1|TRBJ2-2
CASTRDRVAGELFF
TGTGCCAGCACCCGGGACAGGGTGGCCGGGGAGCTGTTTTTT
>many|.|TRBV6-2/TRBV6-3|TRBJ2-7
CASTQLSSYEQYF
TGTGCCAGCACGCAGTTGAGCTCCTACGAGCAGTACTTC
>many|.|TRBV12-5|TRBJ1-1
CASGLVLSRSGLSEAFF
TGTGCTAGTGGTTTGGTATTAAGCCGCTCCGGGCTATCTGAAGCTTTCTTT
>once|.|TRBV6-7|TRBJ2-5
CASSYAPTGYQETQYF
TGTGCCAGCAGCTATGCTCCGACAGGATACCAAGAGACCCAGTACTTC
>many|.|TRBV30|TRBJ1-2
CAWSFFRARTF
TGTGCCTGGAGTTTTTTCAGGGCCCGCACCTTC
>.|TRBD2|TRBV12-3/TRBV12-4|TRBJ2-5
CASSPPRAGTSVETQYF
TGTGCCAGCAGTCCGCCGAGGGCAGGTACTAGCGTGGAGACCCAGTACTTC
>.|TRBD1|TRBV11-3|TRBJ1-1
CASSAQGEVTEAFF
TGTGCCAGCAGCGCTCAGGGGGAGGTCACTGAAGCTTTCTTT
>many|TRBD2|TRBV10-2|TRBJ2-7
CASSEIRRRASGSYEQYF
TGCGCCAGCAGTGAGATCAGGAGACGGGCTAGCGGGTCTTACGAGCAGTACTTC
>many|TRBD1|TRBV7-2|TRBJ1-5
CASSPGTGGNQPQHF
TGTGCCAGCAGTCCCGGGACAGGGGGTAATCAGCCCCAGCATTTT
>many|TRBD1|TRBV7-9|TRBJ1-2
CASSSLDRGRGYTF
TGTGCCAGCAGCTCCTTGGACAGGGGGCGCGGCTACACCTTC
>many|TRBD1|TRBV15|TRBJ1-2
CATSRDGTGSYGYTF
TGTGCCACCAGCAGAGATGGGACAGGCTCCTATGGCTACACCTTC
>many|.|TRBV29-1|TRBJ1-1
CSVEVGDANTEAFF
TGCAGCGTTGAAGTGGGGGACGCGAACACTGAAGCTTTCTTT
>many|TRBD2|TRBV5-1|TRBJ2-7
CASSPGTSGSGEQYF
TGCGCCAGCAGCCCCGGGACTAGCGGGAGCGGAGAGCAGTACTTC